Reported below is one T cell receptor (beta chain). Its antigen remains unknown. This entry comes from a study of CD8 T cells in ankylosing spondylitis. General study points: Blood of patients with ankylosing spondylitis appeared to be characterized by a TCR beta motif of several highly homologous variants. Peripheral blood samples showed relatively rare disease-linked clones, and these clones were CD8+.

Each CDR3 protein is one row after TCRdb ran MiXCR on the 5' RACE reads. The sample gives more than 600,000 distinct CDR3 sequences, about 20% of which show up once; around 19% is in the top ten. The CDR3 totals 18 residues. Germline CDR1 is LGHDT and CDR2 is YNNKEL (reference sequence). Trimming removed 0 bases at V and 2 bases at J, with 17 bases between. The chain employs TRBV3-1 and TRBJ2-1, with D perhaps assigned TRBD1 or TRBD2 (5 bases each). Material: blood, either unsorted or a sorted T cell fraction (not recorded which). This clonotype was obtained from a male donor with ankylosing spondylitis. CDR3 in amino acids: CASSQEAPGGGTYNEQFF. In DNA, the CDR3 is TGTGCCAGCAGCCAAGAGGCCCCCGGTGGGGGAACCTACAATGAGCAGTTCTTC.